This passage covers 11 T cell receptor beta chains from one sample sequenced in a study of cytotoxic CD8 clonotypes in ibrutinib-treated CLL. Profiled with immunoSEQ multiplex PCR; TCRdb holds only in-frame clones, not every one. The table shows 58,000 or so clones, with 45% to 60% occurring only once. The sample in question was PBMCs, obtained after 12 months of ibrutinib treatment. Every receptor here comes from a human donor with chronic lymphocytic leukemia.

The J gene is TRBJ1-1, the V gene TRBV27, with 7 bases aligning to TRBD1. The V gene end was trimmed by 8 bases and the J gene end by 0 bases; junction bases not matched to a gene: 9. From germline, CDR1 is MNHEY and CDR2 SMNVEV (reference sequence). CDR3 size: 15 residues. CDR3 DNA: TGTGCCAGCTGGATACAGGGGCGCATGAACACTGAAGCTTTCTTT. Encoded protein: CASWIQGRMNTEAFF.

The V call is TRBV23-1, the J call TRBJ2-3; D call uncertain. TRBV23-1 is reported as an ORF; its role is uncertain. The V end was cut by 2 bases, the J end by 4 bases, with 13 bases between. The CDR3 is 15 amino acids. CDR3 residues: CASSQVHRVADTQYF. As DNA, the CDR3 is TGCGCCAGCAGTCAAGTCCACCGGGTAGCAGATACGCAGTATTTT.

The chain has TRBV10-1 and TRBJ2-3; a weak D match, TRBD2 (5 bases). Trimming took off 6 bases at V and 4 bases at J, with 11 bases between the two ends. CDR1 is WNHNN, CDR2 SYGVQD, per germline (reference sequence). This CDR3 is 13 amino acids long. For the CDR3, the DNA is TGCGCCAGCAGGCCCACCGGGGCAGATACGCAGTATTTT. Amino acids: CASRPTGADTQYF.

CDR3 nucleotides: TGTGCCAGCAGCATCCTCCTCGCGGGGGACACAGATACGCAGTATTTT. Its protein product is CASSILLAGDTDTQYF. V gene TRBV7-9 combines with J gene TRBJ2-3; 7 bases fit TRBD2. With 5 bases clipped from V and 2 bases from J, the junction kept 10 bases outside the gene matches. Germline CDR1 and CDR2: SEHNR and FQNEAQ (reference sequence). The CDR3 loop spans 16 amino acids.

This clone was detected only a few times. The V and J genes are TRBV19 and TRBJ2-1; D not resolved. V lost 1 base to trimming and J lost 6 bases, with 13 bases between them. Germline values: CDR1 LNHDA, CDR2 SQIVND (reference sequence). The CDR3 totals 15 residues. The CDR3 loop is CASSIVLSLGNEQFF. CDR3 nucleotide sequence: TGTGCCAGTAGTATAGTATTAAGTCTAGGCAATGAGCAGTTCTTC.

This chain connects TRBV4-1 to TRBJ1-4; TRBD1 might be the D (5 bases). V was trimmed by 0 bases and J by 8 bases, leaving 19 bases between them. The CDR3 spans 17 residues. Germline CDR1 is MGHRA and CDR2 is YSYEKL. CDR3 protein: CASSQDRGKGNVEKLFF. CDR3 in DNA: TGCGCCAGCAGCCAAGATCGGGGCAAAGGGAATGTCGAAAAACTGTTTTTT.

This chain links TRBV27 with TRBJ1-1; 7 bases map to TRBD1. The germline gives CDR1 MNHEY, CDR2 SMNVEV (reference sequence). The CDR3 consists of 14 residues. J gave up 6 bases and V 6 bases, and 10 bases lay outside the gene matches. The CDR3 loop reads CASRFLTGSPEAFF. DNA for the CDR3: TGTGCCAGCAGGTTCCTGACAGGGTCTCCTGAAGCTTTCTTT.

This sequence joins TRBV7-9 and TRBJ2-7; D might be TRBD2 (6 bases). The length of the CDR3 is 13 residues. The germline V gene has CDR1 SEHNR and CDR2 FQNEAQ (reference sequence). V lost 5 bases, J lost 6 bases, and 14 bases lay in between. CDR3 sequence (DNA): TGTGCCAGCAGCCCCCCAGACGGGGGCGAGCAGTACTTC. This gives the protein CASSPPDGGEQYF.

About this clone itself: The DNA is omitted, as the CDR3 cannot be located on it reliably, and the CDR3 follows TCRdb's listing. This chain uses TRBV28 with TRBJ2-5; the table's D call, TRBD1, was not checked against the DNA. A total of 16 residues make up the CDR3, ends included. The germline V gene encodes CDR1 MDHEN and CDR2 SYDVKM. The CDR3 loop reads CASSSSDSLGRETQYF.

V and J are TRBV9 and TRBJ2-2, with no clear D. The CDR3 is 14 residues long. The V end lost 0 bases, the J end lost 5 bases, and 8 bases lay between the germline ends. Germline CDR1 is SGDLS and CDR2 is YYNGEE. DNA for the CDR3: TGTGCCAGCAGCGTAGAGCCCTCGACCGGGGAGCTGTTTTTT. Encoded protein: CASSVEPSTGELFF. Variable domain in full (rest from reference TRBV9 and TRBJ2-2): DSGVTQTPKHLITATGQRVTLRCSPRSGDLSVYWYQQSLDQGLQFLIQYYNGEERAKGNILERFSAQQFPDLHSELNLSSLELGDSALYFCASSVEPSTGELFFGEGSRLTVL.

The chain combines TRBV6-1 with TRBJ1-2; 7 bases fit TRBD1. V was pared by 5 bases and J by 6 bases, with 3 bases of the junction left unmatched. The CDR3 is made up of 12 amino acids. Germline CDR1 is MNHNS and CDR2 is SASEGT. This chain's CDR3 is CASSIRGDGYTF. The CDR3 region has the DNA TGTGCCAGCAGTATCAGGGGGGATGGCTACACCTTC.